This entry is about one T cell receptor (beta chain). Its target is not known. Germline V CDR1 and CDR2: MNHEY, SVGAGI. The CDR3 is made up of 15 amino acids. Trimming removed 6 bases from V and 6 bases from J; junction bases left unmatched: 7. Sequenced samples came from active juvenile idiopathic arthritis patients. These data are taken from a study of circulating and synovial CD4+ cells in juvenile arthritis. Study conclusions and caveats: Some such blood samples were as oligoclonal as synovium. Circulating pathogenic-like lymphocytes shared a substantially higher fraction of CDR3 sequences with synovium than bulk blood.

Method: immunoSEQ multiplex PCR; TCRdb's copy keeps in-frame clones and lacks some. The sample lists about 33,000 clones, roughly 96% occurring once. The chain has TRBV6-5 and TRBJ2-7, with 14 nucleotides matching TRBD2. Input material: CD4+ T cells from blood. The TCR sequence derives from a human donor with juvenile idiopathic arthritis. CDR3 protein: CASRPGTSGRTEQYF. The CDR3 coding sequence is TGTGCCAGCAGACCTGGGACTAGCGGGAGAACCGAGCAGTACTTC.